The next 30 T cell receptor beta chains were all read from a single sample in a study of blood T cell repertoires in COVID-19. Assay: immunoSEQ multiplex PCR; the TCRdb copy retains only in-frame clones and omits some. The sample has roughly 280,000 clones; 80% to 95% are singletons. Source material: PBMCs or T cells enriched from blood (not recorded which). Receptor source: a man in his forties who had been exposed to COVID-19.

The chain combines TRBV27 with TRBJ2-5, with D unresolved. CDR3 size: 13 residues. The germline V gene encodes CDR1 MNHEY and CDR2 SMNVEV (reference sequence). With 3 bases removed from V and 3 bases from J, the gap between germline ends came to 8 bases. The CDR3 sequence is CASSLLAEETQYF. The CDR3 DNA follows: TGTGCCAGCAGTTTGTTGGCAGAAGAGACCCAGTACTTC.

The genes are TRBV7-9 and TRBJ2-1; TRBD2 matches at 10 bases. The J segment lost 2 bases and the V segment lost 4 bases, leaving 5 bases of the junction unmatched. The CDR3 extends over 16 amino acids. Germline V CDR1 and CDR2: SEHNR, FQNEAQ (reference sequence). This CDR3 is CASSSSLAGAYNEQFF. For the CDR3, the DNA is TGTGCCAGCAGCTCGTCCCTAGCGGGAGCCTACAATGAGCAGTTCTTC.

The V and J genes are TRBV19 and TRBJ2-1; D ambiguous. V lost 6 bases and J 2 bases, leaving 11 bases between the germline ends. The germline V gene encodes CDR1 LNHDA and CDR2 SQIVND (reference sequence). The CDR3 runs 14 residues. CDR3 residues: CASREGVTYNEQFF. CDR3 nucleotides: TGTGCCAGTAGAGAAGGAGTAACCTACAATGAGCAGTTCTTC.

CDR3 protein: CASSLFLENEQFF. CDR3 DNA sequence: TGTGCCAGCAGTTTATTCCTGGAGAATGAGCAGTTCTTC. The V call is TRBV28, the J call TRBJ2-1; D uncertain. Trimming left V 1 base short and J 7 bases short, with 8 bases between. The CDR3 extends over 13 amino acids. Germline assignment: CDR1 MDHEN and CDR2 SYDVKM.

This chain uses TRBV28 with TRBJ2-2; 7 bases agree with TRBD1. Trimming at V came to 7 bases and at J to 0 bases, leaving 5 bases not matched to a gene. This CDR3 region has 15 residues. Germline V gene lookup returns CDR1 MDHEN and CDR2 SYDVKM. The CDR3 nucleotides are TGTGCCAGCATCGCCGGGACAGCGAACACCGGGGAGCTGTTTTTT. This encodes CASIAGTANTGELFF. The whole variable domain, remainder taken from reference TRBV28 and TRBJ2-2, is DVKVTQSSRYLVKRTGEKVFLECVQDMDHENMFWYRQDPGLGLRLIYFSYDVKMKEKGDIPEGYSVSREKKERFSLILESASTNQTSMYLCASIAGTANTGELFFGEGSRLTVL.

As regards this clone: The same CDR3 is also encoded by other DNA sequences in this sample. The rearrangement joins TRBV2 to TRBJ2-1, with no clear D. Germline assignment: CDR1 SNHLY and CDR2 FYNNEI. V was trimmed by 6 bases and J by 6 bases, leaving 6 bases between them. This CDR3 spans 11 amino acids. CDR3 coding DNA: TGTGCCAGCAGCCCCCGCAATGAGCAGTTCTTC. This sequence encodes CASSPRNEQFF.

This clone was seen only once. The V gene is TRBV7-3, the J gene TRBJ2-1, with 7 bases identical to TRBD2. V shed 8 bases, J shed 2 bases, and the junction held 9 bases outside the gene matches. The CDR3 has 15 residues. Germline values: CDR1 SGHTA, CDR2 FQGTGA. This chain's CDR3 is CASASGTIAYNEQFF. CDR3 DNA sequence: TGTGCCAGCGCATCCGGGACTATCGCCTACAATGAGCAGTTCTTC.

The chain links TRBV19 to TRBJ1-1; D ambiguous. Trimming pared 6 bases from V and 1 base from J, leaving 9 bases between. CDR3 length: 13 residues. CDR1 and CDR2 from the germline V gene are LNHDA and SQIVND (reference sequence). For the CDR3, the DNA is TGTGCCAGTAGCTCCGCCGGGAACACTGAAGCTTTCTTT. Amino acids: CASSSAGNTEAFF.

V is TRBV27 and J is TRBJ1-5; D remains unclear. Between the trimmed V and J ends, which lost 1 base and 4 bases, there was a span of 5 bases. The CDR3 is 13 amino acids. Germline V gene lookup returns CDR1 MNHEY and CDR2 SMNVEV (reference sequence). CDR3 in amino acids: CASSLWENQPQHF. CDR3 bases: TGTGCCAGCAGTTTATGGGAGAATCAGCCCCAGCATTTT.

The chain has TRBV10-1 and TRBJ2-4, with a tentative D call TRBD2 (5 bases). The CDR3 length is 19 residues. V was clipped by 5 bases and J by 0 bases, with 23 bases between them. CDR1 WNHNN and CDR2 SYGVQD come from the germline V gene (reference sequence). Here the CDR3 DNA reads TGCGCCAGCAGTCGCGGCCTCGGGGATAAGATACTAGCCAAAAACATTCAGTACTTC. Translating it yields CASSRGLGDKILAKNIQYF.

The gene calls are TRBV5-1 and TRBJ2-2; no clear D. Trimming took off 4 bases at V and 6 bases at J, with 7 bases between the two ends. Germline-derived CDR1 and CDR2 are SGHRS and YFSETQ. The CDR3 contains 12 residues. CDR3 amino acids: CASSPVSGELFF. CDR3 nucleotides: TGCGCCAGCAGCCCTGTCTCCGGGGAGCTGTTTTTT. Full variable domain (missing parts from reference TRBV5-1 and TRBJ2-2): KAGVTQTPRYLIKTRGQQVTLSCSPISGHRSVSWYQQTPGQGLQFLFEYFSETQRNKGNFPGRFSGRQFSNSRSEMNVSTLELGDSALYLCASSPVSGELFFGEGSRLTVL.

This rearrangement joins TRBV30 to TRBJ1-2; perhaps TRBD1 as D (5 bases). Trimming pared 2 bases from V and 3 bases from J, leaving 10 bases between. This CDR3 has 13 residues. The germline CDR1 and CDR2 sequences are GTSNPN and SVGIG (reference sequence). CDR3 sequence: CAWSSTGHYGYTF. The CDR3 nucleotides read TGTGCCTGGAGTTCAACAGGCCACTATGGCTACACCTTC. The full variable domain, completed using reference TRBV30 and TRBJ1-2, is SQTIHQWPATLVQPVGSPLSLECTVEGTSNPNLYWYRQAAGRGLQLLFYSVGIGQISSEVPQNLSASRPQDRQFILSSKKLLLSDSGFYLCAWSSTGHYGYTFGSGTRLTVV.

This rearrangement joins TRBV30 to TRBJ1-1, with D hard to call. Germline V CDR1 and CDR2: GTSNPN, SVGIG (reference sequence). The CDR3 spans 13 residues. The ends were cut back, 6 bases at V and 2 bases at J, with 13 bases in the middle. DNA for the CDR3: TGTGCCTGCGAGAGTTCTGAAAACACTGAAGCTTTCTTT. This gives the protein CACESSENTEAFF.

In this sample, this clone turned up many times. V and J are TRBV29-1 and TRBJ2-1; possibly TRBD2 for D (5 bases). Trimming removed 4 bases from V and 7 bases from J, with 17 bases in between. CDR3 length: 14 amino acids. Germline values: CDR1 SQVTM, CDR2 ANQGSEA. For the CDR3, the DNA is TGCAGCGTTGTATCAGAGGGAGCCTTAAATGAGCAGTTCTTC. Translated, it gives CSVVSEGALNEQFF.

The J gene is TRBJ2-7, the V gene TRBV4-1; a possible D gene is TRBD1 (6 bases). Looked up from germline, CDR1 is MGHRA and CDR2 is YSYEKL. V gave up 6 bases and J gave up 6 bases, with 21 bases separating them. The CDR3 is 15 amino acids. In DNA, the CDR3 is TGCGCCAGCAGAAGGAACCAGGGGAGCTCCGCCGAGCAGTACTTC. Its protein is CASRRNQGSSAEQYF.

V gene TRBV28 combines with J gene TRBJ1-2; the D gene is possibly TRBD1 (5 bases). CDR1 and CDR2 from the germline V gene are MDHEN and SYDVKM. The CDR3 spans 13 residues. V dropped 6 bases and J dropped 4 bases, with 12 bases sitting between them. Written as DNA, the CDR3 is TGTGCCAGCAGAGGGGAAGGAACCTATGGCTACACCTTC. Its translation is CASRGEGTYGYTF.

The chain joins TRBV25-1 to TRBJ2-3, with 7 bases that match TRBD1. CDR3 length equals 15 residues. The ends lost 1 base at V and 5 bases at J; junction bases unmatched: 6. Germline V gene lookup returns CDR1 MGHDK and CDR2 SYGVNS. CDR3 sequence (DNA): TGTGCCAGCAGTGAATTCCGGCAGGGGGAAGATACGCAGTATTTT. This gives the protein CASSEFRQGEDTQYF.

V gene TRBV5-5 combines with J gene TRBJ1-1, with D possibly TRBD1 on 6 matching bases. This CDR3 contains 16 residues. The V end was cut by 4 bases, the J end by 0 bases, with 16 bases between. Germline values: CDR1 SGHKS, CDR2 YYEKEE (reference sequence). The CDR3 sequence: CASSGADSFMNTEAFF. The CDR3 DNA sequence: TGTGCCAGCAGCGGAGCGGACAGTTTTATGAACACTGAAGCTTTCTTT.

The chain's CDR3 is CASRRGANVLTF. CDR3 in DNA: TGTGCCAGCCGTCGTGGGGCCAACGTCCTGACTTTC. The V gene is TRBV2, the J gene TRBJ2-6; no clear D. Trimming removed 8 bases at V and 3 bases at J, with 5 bases between. Looked up from germline, CDR1 is SNHLY and CDR2 is FYNNEI. The CDR3 has 12 amino acids.

The chain carries TRBV10-3 and TRBJ2-3, with 8 bases identical to TRBD2. Per germline, CDR1 ENHRY and CDR2 SYGVKD. Trimming cost V 6 bases and J 4 bases; bases outside gene matches: 6. The CDR3 length is 14 residues. The CDR3 coding sequence is TGTGCCATCAGGCCTAGCGGGTCCCCAGATACGCAGTATTTT. It codes for CAIRPSGSPDTQYF.

The chain recombines TRBV27 with TRBJ2-5; 10 bases map to TRBD2. J was trimmed by 5 bases and V by 4 bases; bases with no gene match: 13. The CDR3 is 17 amino acids. Germline loops: CDR1 MNHEY, CDR2 SMNVEV (reference sequence). CDR3 coding DNA: TGTGCCAGCAGTTCCCACCAGGGTAGCGGGAGGTCGGAGACCCAGTACTTC. It translates to CASSSHQGSGRSETQYF.

The J gene is TRBJ2-2, the V gene TRBV19; D possibly corresponds to TRBD1 (6 bases). The ends were cut back, 6 bases at V and 4 bases at J, with 15 bases in the middle. CDR3 length: 15 amino acids. The V gene's germline CDR1 is LNHDA and CDR2 SQIVND (reference sequence). The CDR3 coding sequence is TGTGCCAGTAGCAGACAGGACACCTCCACCGGGGAGCTGTTTTTT. Its translation is CASSRQDTSTGELFF.

V is TRBV7-2 and J is TRBJ2-7, with D maybe TRBD1 (6 bases). Trimming stripped 1 base from V and 6 bases from J, with 13 bases between. The CDR3 is 14 amino acids. Germline loops: CDR1 SGHTA, CDR2 FQGNSA. The CDR3 region has the DNA TGTGCCAGCAGCTTAGGAAACAGGGTGAGCGAGCAGTACTTC. This sequence encodes CASSLGNRVSEQYF.

This clone has only one observation. The chain couples TRBV7-2 to TRBJ2-7; 7 bases fit TRBD2. The germline V gene has CDR1 SGHTA and CDR2 FQGNSA. The CDR3 runs to 15 residues. J lost 5 bases, V lost 2 bases, and 9 bases had no gene match. CDR3 sequence reads: CASSLWELATHEQYF. The CDR3 region has the DNA TGTGCCAGCAGCTTATGGGAACTAGCGACCCACGAGCAGTACTTC.

This chain's CDR3 is CAWIREGYEQFF. The CDR3, as DNA: TGTGCCTGGATACGGGAGGGGTATGAGCAGTTCTTC. This chain uses TRBV30 with TRBJ2-1; 8 bases are a match to TRBD2. The CDR3 is 12 residues long. Germline V gene sequence: CDR1 GTSNPN, CDR2 SVGIG (reference sequence). V was pared by 4 bases and J by 8 bases, with 4 bases of the junction left unmatched.

This clone appeared a few times. V and J are TRBV7-9 and TRBJ1-1, with a weak D call TRBD1 (6 bases). V was pared by 1 base and J by 6 bases, with 12 bases between. This CDR3 is 14 amino acids long. Germline CDR1 reads SEHNR; CDR2 reads FQNEAQ (reference sequence). This CDR3 reads CASSLEGVGAEAFF. The CDR3 region has the DNA TGTGCCAGCAGCTTAGAGGGGGTAGGCGCTGAAGCTTTCTTT.

The chain combines TRBV13 with TRBJ1-1; D may be TRBD1 (5 bases). The V end was cut by 8 bases, the J end by 1 base, with 20 bases between. The CDR3 runs 16 residues. CDR1 is PRHDT and CDR2 is FYEKMQ in the germline V gene (reference sequence). CDR3 DNA sequence: TGTGCCAGCTTTAGGGGCCTCCAATCCAGGAACACTGAAGCTTTCTTT. It specifies CASFRGLQSRNTEAFF.

This clone appeared a single time. The V gene is TRBV27, the J gene TRBJ2-2; 8 nucleotides line up with TRBD1. The CDR3 is 14 amino acids. The germline CDR1 and CDR2 sequences are MNHEY and SMNVEV (reference sequence). The junction had 3 bases not matched to a gene; V was cut back by 4 bases and J by 5 bases. CDR3 bases: TGTGCCAGCAGTTGGAGGACAGGGACCGGGGAGCTGTTTTTT. It codes for CASSWRTGTGELFF.

The gene calls are TRBV28 and TRBJ1-1; no clear D gene. The CDR3 has 12 amino acids. V gave up 2 bases and J gave up 11 bases, with 12 bases separating them. The germline V gene has CDR1 MDHEN and CDR2 SYDVKM. This CDR3 reads CASSLPGLLAFF. The CDR3 coding sequence is TGTGCCAGCAGTTTACCGGGTCTATTGGCTTTCTTT.

The chain uses TRBV9 and TRBJ2-1, with 8 bases aligning to TRBD2. Per germline, CDR1 SGDLS and CDR2 YYNGEE. V dropped 2 bases and J dropped 2; count of bases not matched to a gene: 15. This CDR3 contains 19 residues. CDR3 loop: CASSVSGLGGQSPYNEQFF. The CDR3 DNA follows: TGTGCCAGCAGCGTGTCGGGACTAGGGGGACAAAGCCCCTACAATGAGCAGTTCTTC.